The entry below describes one T cell receptor beta chain. Produced via immunoSEQ multiplex PCR; TCRdb's table is partial and in-frame only. In the table there are approximately 67,000 clones, approximately 87% of which are singletons. The data originate from a study of blood T cell repertoires in COVID-19. Study at large: Whether acute or convalescent, the COVID-19 samples came from the United States, Italy and Spain. PBMCs, B-cell-depleted T cells, or T cells were the source of the cDNA or gDNA that made up the material.

This CDR3 has 16 amino acids. The trim removed 4 bases at V and 4 bases at J, leaving 8 bases unmatched. The germline gives CDR1 SGHTA, CDR2 FQGNSA. Sequencing was performed on peripheral blood. The receptor was derived from a man aged 45-60 years with active COVID-19. J is TRBJ1-1 and V is TRBV7-2; TRBD1 agrees at 11 bases. CDR3 in amino acids: CASSSWTGGAGTEAFF. The CDR3 coding sequence is TGTGCCAGCAGCTCCTGGACAGGGGGCGCGGGCACTGAAGCTTTCTTT.